Presented here are 6 T cell receptor beta chains from one specimen sequenced in a study of blood T cell repertoires in COVID-19. Assay: immunoSEQ multiplex PCR; the TCRdb copy retains only in-frame clones and omits some. The sample yields under 110,000 clones, 75% to 90% seen once. Sequenced sample: peripheral blood. The receptors shown here come from a woman in her 70s with active or convalescent COVID-19.

The chain is built from TRBV5-8 and TRBJ2-1; 11 bases match TRBD1. Germline CDR1 SGHTS, CDR2 YDEGEE. The CDR3 is made up of 17 amino acids. Unmatched junction bases numbered 9, after V lost 4 bases and J lost 3 bases. DNA for the CDR3: TGTGCCAGCAGCCAGGACTCCGGGACAGGGGGCTACAATGAGCAGTTCTTC. Its protein product is CASSQDSGTGGYNEQFF.

The chain is built from TRBV6-2 or TRBV6-3 and TRBJ1-5; 12 bases agree with TRBD1. V dropped 2 bases and J dropped 9; count of bases not matched to a gene: 14. The CDR3 loop spans 18 amino acids. CDR1 is MNHEY and CDR2 is SVGEGT in the germline V gene. The CDR3 loop reads CASSYAKTGTGGSGPQHF. In nucleotides, the CDR3 is TGTGCCAGCAGTTACGCCAAAACCGGGACAGGGGGCTCGGGGCCCCAGCATTTT.

The rearrangement uses TRBV7-2 and TRBJ2-1; perhaps TRBD1 as D (5 bases). V was shortened by 3 bases and J by 7 bases, with 10 bases between the two germline ends. The length of the CDR3 is 13 residues. CDR1 is SGHTA, CDR2 FQGNSA, per germline. The CDR3: CASSFDSFNEQFF. Here the CDR3 DNA reads TGTGCCAGCAGCTTCGACAGCTTTAATGAGCAGTTCTTC.

V is TRBV7-9 and J is TRBJ2-1; the match to TRBD1 covers 10 bases. Germline V CDR1 and CDR2: SEHNR, FQNEAQ (reference sequence). The CDR3 runs to 15 residues. V gave up 4 bases and J gave up 2 bases; unmatched junction bases: 2. The CDR3 nucleotides are TGTGCCAGCAGCTCGGACAGGGGGGCCTACAATGAGCAGTTCTTC. It is translated as CASSSDRGAYNEQFF.

The V call is TRBV7-2, the J call TRBJ1-1; TRBD1 agrees at 8 bases. CDR3 length equals 15 residues. V lost 1 base and J lost 3; bases outside the gene matches: 4. Germline CDR1 reads SGHTA; CDR2 reads FQGNSA. CDR3 in amino acids: CASSLVGTGYTEAFF. The CDR3 DNA sequence: TGTGCCAGCAGCTTAGTCGGGACAGGCTACACTGAAGCTTTCTTT.

V is TRBV4-1 and J is TRBJ2-7; TRBD1 agrees at 7 bases. Germline CDR1 is MGHRA and CDR2 is YSYEKL. Trimming cost V 2 bases and J 5 bases; bases outside gene matches: 12. This CDR3 has 16 residues. The CDR3 region has the DNA TGCGCCAGCAGCCAAACCTTAGGGGGCCGGGTCGACGAGCAGTACTTC. This translates into CASSQTLGGRVDEQYF.